The subject of this entry is one T cell receptor (beta chain). Authors' data handling: Reference gene primer amplification gave estimated nucleated cell counts. The method was immunoSEQ multiplex PCR; TCRdb's version includes in-frame clones alone and lacks a portion of them. V, J and clone size are those of that table, while D and trimming were read from the DNA. The repertoire consists of 84,000 or so clones, with around 81% occurring once and the leading ten covering 18%. CDR1 MNHEY and CDR2 SMNVEV come from the germline V gene (reference sequence). The CDR3 contains 14 residues. V gave up 2 bases and J gave up 15 bases; unmatched junction bases: 13. These data are taken from a study of blood T cell repertoires in COVID-19. Looking at the study overall: Collection of acute and convalescent COVID-19 samples took place in the United States, Italy and Spain. In each case, the material was cDNA or gDNA derived from T cells, B-cell-depleted T cells, or PBMCs.

The genes are TRBV27 and TRBJ1-5, with 7 bases lining up with TRBD1. Material for sequencing was peripheral blood. The clonotype comes from a man older than 75 with active or convalescent COVID-19. CDR3 sequence reads: CASSLTGTVGGLHF. CDR3 nucleotides: TGTGCCAGCAGTTTAACCGGGACAGTTGGGGGTCTGCATTTT.